The sequence of this T cell receptor beta chain was determined in a study of neurological immune-mediated disorders (dated by TCRdb to between 2017 and 2020). Concerning the study at large: Among the 34 multiple sclerosis patients, relapsing-remitting MS accounted for about 31 and secondary progressive MS accounted for 3. Peripheral blood TCR-beta repertoires from patients with HTLV-I-associated myelopathy (HAM/TSP), patients with multiple sclerosis, and healthy controls were compared in the study using UMI-based sequencing. Longitudinal samples, technical triplicates and paired sorted CD4+ and CD8+ T-cell subsets, alongside PBMC samples, were included among the 106 TCR-beta libraries. The cohort included some 70 subjects: approximately 14 with HAM/TSP, some 35 with multiple sclerosis, and about 20 healthy controls.

V drops 5 bases and J drops 1 base, leaving 12 bases in between. Its CDR3 holds 13 amino acids, cysteine through phenylalanine. Only the CDR3 DNA stays, 39 bases, in frame from base 1. According to the germline V gene (reference sequence), CDR1 reads DFQATT and CDR2 reads SNEGSKA. Study-level results and caveats: The MS cluster was not associated with any clinical or MRI features, and the authors stated that larger cohorts are needed. TCR clonal expansion was highest in HAM/TSP patients and lowest in MS patients, with MS patients falling below even healthy controls. Repertoires from 18 of 34 MS patients were grouped by phylogenetic analysis into a cluster of related CDR3 sequences, suggesting a possible repertoire-level signature. Expanded clones from different subjects shared no identical CDR3 amino acid sequences, which suggests that TCR-beta repertoires were private in all groups.

This clonotype was picked up many times. It has no known antigen specificity. Per-nucleotide qualities are absent, and no much larger clonotype sits a single base away. For the unsorted PBMC libraries, 2 million PBMCs were stored in RNAlater at -80 degrees C until RNA extraction and were used to generate the libraries. Multiple sclerosis patients were enrolled in a US clinical protocol under which disease progression was evaluated by magnetic resonance imaging. PBMCs were separated from peripheral blood using Ficoll-Hypaque density gradient centrifugation and then cryopreserved in liquid nitrogen. To synthesize cDNA, template-switch 5'RACE was performed with a primer carrying a 10-nucleotide random unique molecular identifier so that each TCR transcript was tagged. Every sequencing run yielded over 170 million TCR-beta sequences covering 15-18 subjects. Total RNA was extracted with the RNeasy kit. Using the KAPA Real-time Library Amplification kit, TCR-beta VDJ regions were amplified with primers for the TCR constant region and the 5'RACE anchor. A first PCR added sample indexes and Illumina adaptors, after which a second PCR increased the library yield. After purification with Ampure beads, the TCR product of roughly 650 bp was size-selected on a 2% E-gel SizeSelection system. Library quality was checked on a Bioanalyzer, concentration was measured with Qubit, and libraries were quantified with the Kapa Library Quantification kit before pooling. Libraries were sequenced paired-end 2 x 150 bp on an Illumina HiSeq 2500. To increase sequence diversity, about 24-32% phiX was spiked into each library pool. In the original analysis: Quality-filtered reads were processed with the UMI-based MiGEC pipeline, and over 75% of raw TCR sequences were removed by the MiGEC pipeline during error correction. IMGT germline references were used for alignment of VDJ genes, and clonotypes were defined by a unique CDR3 amino acid sequence together with V-J genes. Clonal expansion, Shannon diversity and CDR3 relatedness were evaluated with VDJtools (CalcPairwiseDistances, ClusterSamples), while phylogenetic trees were built in CLCbio workbench. Using coefficient-of-variation modelling across technical triplicates, the study counted a clone as expanded if it had at least 8 unique UMIs. Using fastp at Q25 and MiXCR, TCRdb reprocessed the public reads and kept productive beta chains. Rows matching on CDR3 protein sequence are summarized as one entry with the most common DNA and genes. These V and J calls are TCRdb output, not the study's own analysis. The sample includes more than 40,000 distinct CDR3 sequences, with approximately 3% observed a single time. Jointly, the top ten make up around 15% of the sample.

Here the chain combines TRBV20-1 and TRBJ2-7; possibly the D gene is TRBD2, per 6 matching bases. This receptor was obtained from a woman aged 45-65 years with multiple sclerosis. Specimen: PBMCs. The DNA reads TGCAGTGCTTCGGAGGGTTTGTCCTACGAGCAGTACTTC. The encoded protein is CSASEGLSYEQYF.